This T cell receptor beta chain was sequenced in a study of long-term antiretroviral therapy in people with HIV. Study observations and caveats: Even long-term ART left TRB diversity below transplant donor controls, despite gains. Pre-ART-expanded clones dominated the repertoire at all time points. CDR3 lengths in HIV samples spanned a narrower range than controls.

In the case of this clone: The antigen is not known.

J lost 7 bases, V lost 0 bases, and 9 bases had no gene match. The CDR3 spans 16 residues. The germline CDR1 and CDR2 sequences are LGHNA and YSLEER. At minimum, one pre-ART and two post-ART PBMC samples were obtained from each donor. They ran version v3.0 of the immunoSEQ assay at survey level. This table comes from immunoSEQ multiplex PCR, and its TCRdb copy is limited to in-frame clones, with some not included. This repertoire shows around 12,000 clones, over 70% found once; its top ten account for roughly 10%. This chain uses TRBV4-3 with TRBJ2-7; 10 positions agree with TRBD2. This TCR was recovered from a woman aged 40-49 years with HIV. The specimen was unsorted PBMCs, collected 0.8 years before starting antiretroviral therapy. The CDR3: CASSQEPAGGSGEQYF. CDR3 coding DNA: TGCGCCAGCAGCCAAGAGCCAGCGGGAGGGTCGGGAGAGCAGTACTTC.